The rows below give T cell receptor beta chains drawn from one sample of a study of cytomegalovirus exposure and HLA in healthy donors. The assay was immunoSEQ multiplex PCR, and TCRdb's table has in-frame clones only and misses some. The data contain some 150,000 clones, roughly 70% of them singletons. The specimen was PBMCs. The receptor source for this set is a woman aged 40 to 50 in good health and CMV-seronegative. The CDR3 runs from the conserved cysteine through the conserved F or W. Fields, in order: D gene, clone size, V gene, J gene, CDR3 DNA, CDR3 protein. The D gene is left open where the match is weak. The size field is filled for only some rows; it gives once, few, many or a size class.

TRBD1	-	TRBV5-4	TRBJ1-1	TGTGCCAGCAGCTTTCCCGGGACAGGGTACCCTGAAGCTTTCTTT	CASSFPGTGYPEAFF
TRBD1	once	TRBV5-8	TRBJ2-7	TGTGCCAGCAGGCCCCGGGACAGGACCTCCTACGAGCAGTACTTC	CASRPRDRTSYEQYF
-	-	TRBV5-5	TRBJ2-7	TGTGCCAGCAGCTTCGAACGGGAGATATCCTACGAGCAGTACTTC	CASSFEREISYEQYF
TRBD2	few	TRBV19	TRBJ2-1	TGTGCCAGTAGTATGCCGGGACTAGCTCGTCTCTTC	CASSMPGLARLF
-	few	TRBV19	TRBJ2-7	TGTGCCAGTAGTATCCGAGGACAGCAGAACGAGCAGTACTTC	CASSIRGQQNEQYF
TRBD1	-	TRBV5-1	TRBJ2-7	TGCGCCAGCAGCTTCCCGGGACAGGGGGCTTACGAGCAGTACTTC	CASSFPGQGAYEQYF
-	-	TRBV29-1	TRBJ1-6	TGCAGAGGTGGAGATTCACCCCTCCACTTT	CRGGDSPLHF
-	-	TRBV5-1	TRBJ2-3	TGCGCCAGCAGCTTCGGCGGGCCTGAGACAGATACGCAGTATTTT	CASSFGGPETDTQYF
-	-	TRBV6-5	TRBJ2-3	TGCGCGAGTAGCCGGAGGACGATCACAGATACGCAGTATTTT	CASSRRTITDTQYF
-	-	TRBV6-1	TRBJ2-7	TGTGCCAGCACCCTAGGTGCAGCGAACTACGAGCAGTACTTC	CASTLGAANYEQYF
TRBD2	-	TRBV4-2	TRBJ2-1	TGTGCCAGCAGCCAAGACACTCTTGGGACTAGCGGGGTATACAATGAGCAGTTCTTC	CASSQDTLGTSGVYNEQFF
TRBD1	-	TRBV5-1	TRBJ1-2	TGCGCCAGCAGCAGGGGACAGGGTGATGATGGCTACACCTTC	CASSRGQGDDGYTF
TRBD1	-	TRBV5-4	TRBJ2-1	TGTGCCAGCAGCCCGGGACAGGGTCCCTACAATGAGCAGTTCTTC	CASSPGQGPYNEQFF
TRBD2	-	TRBV2	TRBJ2-3	TGTGCCAGCAGTGATTCGAATAGACTAGCGGGGGGAAACCTTAGCACAGATACGCAGTATTTT	CASSDSNRLAGGNLSTDTQYF
-	few	TRBV6-5	TRBJ1-2	TGTGCCAGCAGACCCCAGGGAGGGCACTATGGCTACACCTTC	CASRPQGGHYGYTF
TRBD1	-	TRBV5-4	TRBJ2-7	TGTGCCAGCAGCTTGGCCGGGACAGGGGCGCTAGAGCAGTACTTC	CASSLAGTGALEQYF
TRBD2	once	TRBV6-6	TRBJ2-1	TGTGCCAGCAGTTACTCTGAGGCGGGGGAGTACAATGAGCAGTTCTTC	CASSYSEAGEYNEQFF
-	-	TRBV15	TRBJ1-4	TGTGCCACCAGCAGAGATCCAGGGAATGAAAAACTGTTTTTT	CATSRDPGNEKLFF
-	few	TRBV1	TRBJ1-1	TGCACCAGCAGCCCACGACAGGGCACTGAAGCTTTCTTT	CTSSPRQGTEAFF
TRBD2	-	TRBV30	TRBJ2-7	TGTGCCTGGAGTGGGCGTATGGGCGGGGGGCAGTACTTC	CAWSGRMGGGQYF
TRBD2	-	TRBV5-6	TRBJ2-1	TGTGCCAGCAGCCAAGTACACACTAGCGGGGGGGAGTTCTTC	CASSQVHTSGGEFF
-	-	TRBV18	TRBJ1-1	TGTGCCAGCTCACCACCGTCCAGGGGCCTCACTGAAGCTTTCTTT	CASSPPSRGLTEAFF
-	-	TRBV7-8	TRBJ1-2	TGTGCCAGCAGCTTAGACCGAGATGGCTACACCTTC	CASSLDRDGYTF
TRBD2	-	TRBV6-5	TRBJ2-7	TGTGCCAGCAGTCGGACTAGCGATTCCTACGAGCAGTACTTC	CASSRTSDSYEQYF
TRBD2	once	TRBV7-7	TRBJ2-1	TGTGCCAGCAGCCAAGGGACTAGCGGATACAATGAGCAGTTCTTC	CASSQGTSGYNEQFF